The 18 T cell receptor beta chains listed next were all sequenced from one sample in a study of beta chain features in type 1 diabetes. General study findings and limits: Among all four CD4+ subsets, Type 1 diabetes patients had TCRB CDR3s that were moderately but significantly shorter.

As every portion of the isolated RNA was reverse transcribed, the sequencing read expressed TCRB transcripts. Data came from immunoSEQ multiplex PCR; TCRdb stores just in-frame clones and leaves some out. The top ten clones hold under 0.3% of a sample with fewer than 70,000 clones, 50% to 75% of them seen once. The antigens for these receptors are not known. Input material: stem cell memory CD4+ T cells from blood. These receptors were taken from a young woman with type 1 diabetes.

The J gene is TRBJ2-2, the V gene TRBV7-9, with 7 bases identical to TRBD1. CDR1 and CDR2 from the germline V gene are SEHNR and FQNEAQ (reference sequence). J was trimmed by 3 bases and V by 6 bases; bases with no gene match: 10. The CDR3 runs to 16 residues. CDR3 bases: TGTGCCAGCAGACTACCGCCGGGACAGCACACCGGGGAGCTGTTTTTT. It codes for CASRLPPGQHTGELFF. Full variable domain (missing parts from reference TRBV7-9 and TRBJ2-2): DTGVSQNPRHKITKRGQNVTFRCDPISEHNRLYWYRQTLGQGPEFLTYFQNEAQLEKSRLLSDRFSAERPKGSFSTLEIQRTEQGDSAMYLCASRLPPGQHTGELFFGEGSRLTVL.

This clone came up a few times. The rearrangement joins TRBV28 to TRBJ1-3; no firm D call. CDR3 length: 14 amino acids. The germline CDR1 and CDR2 sequences are MDHEN and SYDVKM. Trimming left V 6 bases short and J 0 bases short, with 9 bases between. CDR3 residues: CASRGEASGNTIYF. CDR3 DNA sequence: TGTGCCAGCAGGGGAGAGGCCTCTGGAAACACCATATATTTT.

The chain combines TRBV6-6 with TRBJ1-1; D gene uncertain. CDR1 and CDR2 (germline): MNHNY, SVGAGI (reference sequence). CDR3 length: 10 amino acids. V was shortened by 8 bases and J by 6 bases, with 7 bases between the two germline ends. In DNA, the CDR3 is TGTGCCAGCTTTGCGGCTGAAGCTTTCTTT. As protein: CASFAAEAFF.

V and J are TRBV7-2 and TRBJ2-1, with 9 bases aligning to TRBD1. Germline V gene sequence: CDR1 SGHTA, CDR2 FQGNSA. This CDR3 contains 19 residues. V trimming: 3 bases; J trimming: 0 bases; junction bases outside the gene matches: 12. This CDR3 is CASSFRNRDRASSYNEQFF. DNA for the CDR3: TGTGCCAGCAGCTTCCGAAACCGGGACAGGGCCAGCTCCTACAATGAGCAGTTCTTC.

The CDR3 DNA is TGCGCCAGCAGCATCGGGACAGGGGAAGAGACCCAGTACTTC. It yields the protein CASSIGTGEETQYF. The chain joins TRBV5-1 to TRBJ2-5, with TRBD1 matching 10 bases. The length of the CDR3 is 14 residues. The J segment lost 3 bases and the V segment lost 4 bases, leaving 3 bases of the junction unmatched. Germline CDR1 is SGHRS and CDR2 is YFSETQ.

The chain is built from TRBV15 and TRBJ1-2; 9 nucleotides align to TRBD1. CDR3 size: 17 residues. The germline V gene encodes CDR1 LNHNV and CDR2 YYDKDF (reference sequence). After removal of 2 bases from V and 7 bases from J, the junction contained 14 bases not matched to a gene. The CDR3 bases are TGTGCCACCAGCAGACCACAAGCTACGGACAGGGGCGGTGGCTACACCTTC. Translated, it gives CATSRPQATDRGGGYTF.

The CDR3 here is CASSYETGGGETQYF. The CDR3 DNA follows: TGTGCCAGTAGCTACGAGACAGGGGGCGGGGAGACCCAGTACTTC. J is TRBJ2-5 and V is TRBV19, with 10 bases that match TRBD1. Germline V gives CDR1 LNHDA, CDR2 SQIVND (reference sequence). The CDR3 runs 15 residues. Losses at the gene ends were 6 bases for V and 5 bases for J; bases not matched to a gene: 9.

V and J are TRBV18 and TRBJ2-3; 7 bases line up with TRBD2. The V gene's germline CDR1 is KGHSH and CDR2 LQKENI. J lost 1 base, V lost 4 bases, and 8 bases had no gene match. The CDR3 contains 16 residues. This CDR3 reads CASSLAGVLGTDTQYF. CDR3 bases: TGTGCCAGCTCACTGGCGGGAGTTTTGGGCACAGATACGCAGTATTTT.

The CDR3, as DNA: TGCAGCGTTGGGGACAGCGAGCGAACCTACGAGCAGTACTTC. Its translation: CSVGDSERTYEQYF. The gene calls are TRBV29-1 and TRBJ2-7; TRBD1 aligns across 7 bases. This CDR3 has 14 residues. V shed 4 bases and J 2 bases; nucleotides not matched to a gene: 8. Germline values: CDR1 SQVTM, CDR2 ANQGSEA.

V gene TRBV7-6 combines with J gene TRBJ1-1; 10 bases map to TRBD1. The germline V gene has CDR1 SGHVS and CDR2 FNYEAQ. V lost 5 bases and J lost 3; bases outside the gene matches: 6. The CDR3 is 15 residues long. The CDR3 DNA sequence: TGTGCCAGCAGCCCTTCCGGGACAGGGGACACTGAAGCTTTCTTT. Translating it yields CASSPSGTGDTEAFF.

This rearrangement joins TRBV10-2 to TRBJ1-3, with 9 nucleotides matching TRBD1. Per germline, CDR1 WSHSY and CDR2 SAAADI. The CDR3 has 15 residues. The ends lost 5 bases at V and 1 base at J; junction bases unmatched: 3. The CDR3 region is CASSPGTGSGNTIYF. For the CDR3, the DNA is TGCGCCAGCAGTCCCGGGACAGGGTCTGGAAACACCATATATTTT.

This clone was detected only a few times. The chain recombines TRBV28 with TRBJ1-1; no firm D call. Germline CDR1 MDHEN, CDR2 SYDVKM. Trimming shortened V by 3 bases and J by 9 bases, and 11 bases separated the two germline ends. The CDR3 loop spans 12 amino acids. Here the CDR3 DNA reads TGTGCCAGCAGTTTCCCAGGAATTAAAGCTTTCTTT. It codes for CASSFPGIKAFF. The full variable domain, with the rest looked up from reference TRBV28 and TRBJ1-1, is DVKVTQSSRYLVKRTGEKVFLECVQDMDHENMFWYRQDPGLGLRLIYFSYDVKMKEKGDIPEGYSVSREKKERFSLILESASTNQTSMYLCASSFPGIKAFFGQGTRLTVV.

The chain recombines TRBV19 with TRBJ2-3, with 7 bases fitting TRBD1. The V and J ends lost 7 bases and 4 bases, in that order; junction bases with no gene match: 14. The CDR3 is 16 residues long. Germline V gives CDR1 LNHDA, CDR2 SQIVND (reference sequence). CDR3 in amino acids: CASTDKATGWADTQYF. CDR3 nucleotide sequence: TGTGCCAGTACCGACAAGGCGACAGGGTGGGCAGATACGCAGTATTTT.

V and J are TRBV7-9 and TRBJ1-5, with 8 bases that match TRBD1. V lost 5 bases to trimming and J lost 0 bases; unmatched junction nucleotides: 6. Looked up from germline, CDR1 is SEHNR and CDR2 is FQNEAQ (reference sequence). This CDR3 has 16 amino acids. The CDR3 DNA is TGTGCCAGCAGCGGGGGGACAGGTTATAGCAATCAGCCCCAGCATTTT. Translated: CASSGGTGYSNQPQHF. The full variable domain, completed using reference TRBV7-9 and TRBJ1-5, is DTGVSQNPRHKITKRGQNVTFRCDPISEHNRLYWYRQTLGQGPEFLTYFQNEAQLEKSRLLSDRFSAERPKGSFSTLEIQRTEQGDSAMYLCASSGGTGYSNQPQHFGDGTRLSIL.

V usage is TRBV7-9 and J usage is TRBJ2-3, with 9 nucleotides matching TRBD2. The junction had 8 bases not matched to a gene; V was cut back by 2 bases and J by 2 bases. The CDR3 loop spans 17 amino acids. In germline, CDR1 is SEHNR, CDR2 FQNEAQ (reference sequence). The CDR3 nucleotides read TGTGCCAGCAGCTTACTGTCGGGACTAGCAGACACAGATACGCAGTATTTT. Protein: CASSLLSGLADTDTQYF.

The CDR3 DNA reads TGTGCCAGCAGTGAAGACAGGGGGAGGGCTGAAGCTTTCTTT. Its translation is CASSEDRGRAEAFF. The rearrangement links TRBV6-1 to TRBJ1-1, with TRBD1 matching over 8 bases. The CDR3 consists of 14 residues. V was pared by 1 base and J by 6 bases, with 4 bases of the junction left unmatched. The germline V gene has CDR1 MNHNS and CDR2 SASEGT.

The rearrangement uses TRBV29-1 and TRBJ1-2, with D unclear. This CDR3 comprises 10 residues. Trimming took off 5 bases at V and 6 bases at J, with 7 bases between the two ends. The germline gives CDR1 SQVTM, CDR2 ANQGSEA. CDR3 sequence (DNA): TGCAGCGTTCGCGAGGATGGCTACACCTTC. It yields the protein CSVREDGYTF. The full variable domain, completed using reference TRBV29-1 and TRBJ1-2, is SAVISQKPSRDICQRGTSLTIQCQVDSQVTMMFWYRQQPGQSLTLIATANQGSEATYESGFVIDKFPISRPNLTFSTLTVSNMSPEDSSIYLCSVREDGYTFGSGTRLTVV.

The chain has TRBV14 and TRBJ2-3; 9 positions match TRBD2. Germline trimming cut 4 bases from V and 2 bases from J; bases unmatched to any gene: 10. Germline assignment: CDR1 SGHDN and CDR2 FVKESK. The CDR3 extends over 17 amino acids. CDR3: CASSPWVSGRNTDTQYF. The CDR3 nucleotides read TGTGCCAGCAGCCCGTGGGTTAGCGGGAGAAACACAGATACGCAGTATTTT.